What follows are 13 T cell receptor beta chains derived from one specimen sequenced in a study of cytomegalovirus exposure and HLA in healthy donors. The PCR made use of 60 Vbeta and 13 Jbeta primers. Only in-frame clones appear in the TCRdb table, and some are missing; sequencing was by immunoSEQ multiplex PCR. This sample has about 190,000 clones, with approximately 81% found just once. Sequencing was carried out using PBMCs. The receptors originated from a boy under 18 in good health and CMV-seronegative.

V gene TRBV5-5 combines with J gene TRBJ1-3, with TRBD1 matching 7 bases. Germline V gene sequence: CDR1 SGHKS, CDR2 YYEKEE (reference sequence). With 2 bases clipped from V and 2 bases from J, the junction kept 7 bases outside the gene matches. The CDR3 runs to 16 residues. The CDR3 DNA follows: TGTGCCAGCAGCTTTACCGTAGGGGGCACTGGAAACACCATATATTTT. Its protein is CASSFTVGGTGNTIYF.

This chain joins TRBV2 and TRBJ1-3; D is unresolved. This CDR3 has 15 amino acids. The V gene lost 3 bases and the J gene lost 0 bases, with 9 bases spanning the gap. Germline lookup yields CDR1 SNHLY and CDR2 FYNNEI. The CDR3 loop reads CASSDQLSSGNTIYF. In DNA, the CDR3 is TGTGCCAGCAGTGATCAGTTAAGCTCTGGAAACACCATATATTTT.

This chain connects TRBV30 to TRBJ2-3, with 10 bases aligning to TRBD2. Trimming cost V 5 bases and J 1 base; bases outside gene matches: 6. The CDR3 loop spans 15 amino acids. CDR1 and CDR2 (germline): GTSNPN, SVGIG (reference sequence). The CDR3 DNA reads TGTGCCTGGTGCCTAGGGACTAGCGGCACAGATACGCAGTATTTT. It encodes CAWCLGTSGTDTQYF.

This chain joins TRBV4-2 and TRBJ2-2; the match to TRBD2 covers 12 bases. The germline gives CDR1 LGHNA, CDR2 YNFKEQ. J lost 6 bases, V lost 4 bases, and 6 bases had no gene match. The CDR3 is 16 residues long. CDR3 region: CASSPWTSGIPGELFF. The CDR3 DNA is TGTGCCAGCAGCCCATGGACTAGCGGGATTCCCGGGGAGCTGTTTTTT.

The V and J genes are TRBV5-1 and TRBJ2-2; TRBD1 agrees at 9 bases. The germline CDR1 and CDR2 sequences are SGHRS and YFSETQ. The CDR3 is made up of 15 amino acids. Trimming took 0 bases from V and 6 from J; bases not matched to a gene: 3. DNA of the CDR3: TGCGCCAGCAGCTTGGGACAGGGGGTCTCCGGGGAGCTGTTTTTT. Amino acid sequence: CASSLGQGVSGELFF.

This clone was found once. DNA of the CDR3: TGTGCCAGCAGCGTAGCTGGAGCAGAAAATCAGCCCCAGCATTTT. This codes for CASSVAGAENQPQHF. The V and J genes are TRBV9 and TRBJ1-5; D is unclear. The germline CDR1 and CDR2 sequences are SGDLS and YYNGEE. With 0 bases removed from V and 4 bases from J, the gap between germline ends came to 11 bases. The CDR3 has 15 amino acids.

The chain combines TRBV11-2 with TRBJ2-3; 11 bases map to TRBD2. Per germline, CDR1 SGHAT and CDR2 FQNNGV. CDR3 length equals 19 residues. With 3 bases clipped from V and 0 bases from J, the junction kept 11 bases outside the gene matches. CDR3 in amino acids: CASSFRLAGGRASTDTQYF. CDR3 in DNA: TGTGCCAGCAGCTTCAGGCTAGCGGGGGGCCGAGCTAGCACAGATACGCAGTATTTT.

The chain joins TRBV27 to TRBJ1-6, with 7 bases identical to TRBD1. With 5 bases clipped from V and 10 bases from J, the junction kept 11 bases outside the gene matches. CDR3 length: 15 amino acids. Per germline, CDR1 MNHEY and CDR2 SMNVEV (reference sequence). The CDR3 bases are TGTGCCAGCAGTCCACCGACAGGGTTGAGGTCACCCCTCCACTTT. Encoded protein: CASSPPTGLRSPLHF.

This clone was counted a single time. The chain uses TRBV2 and TRBJ2-7; the D is unclear. Trimming pared 11 bases from V and 0 bases from J, leaving 17 bases between. The germline V gene has CDR1 SNHLY and CDR2 FYNNEI. The CDR3 runs to 14 residues. In DNA, the CDR3 is TGTGCCTTCCGCAGTCGATTTGGCTCCTACGAGCAGTACTTC. Protein: CAFRSRFGSYEQYF.

The gene calls are TRBV4-3 and TRBJ2-3, with a weak D call TRBD2 (5 bases). Trimming stripped 0 bases from V and 2 bases from J, with 12 bases between. Germline loops: CDR1 LGHNA, CDR2 YSLEER. The CDR3 runs 16 residues. CDR3 protein: CASSQDPGMLTDTQYF. In nucleotides, the CDR3 is TGCGCCAGCAGCCAAGACCCGGGGATGCTCACAGATACGCAGTATTTT.

This clone was counted once. One end of the junction fails to match germline, which may point to a read error. The chain couples TRBV19 to TRBJ2-5, with 9 bases lining up with TRBD1. CDR3 length equals 15 residues. Germline V gives CDR1 LNHDA, CDR2 SQIVND (reference sequence). The CDR3 is CASSGTGRRAETQYF. The CDR3 DNA follows: TGTGCCAGTAGTGGGACAGGGAGAAGGGCAGAGACTCAGTACTTC.

The rearrangement uses TRBV30 and TRBJ2-1; 10 bases agree with TRBD1. The CDR3 is 14 residues long. In germline, CDR1 is GTSNPN, CDR2 SVGIG (reference sequence). V was clipped by 2 bases and J by 8 bases; unmatched bases: 6. CDR3 sequence: CAWSRDRGRDEQFF. CDR3 DNA sequence: TGTGCCTGGAGTCGGGACAGGGGAAGGGATGAGCAGTTCTTC.

The V gene is TRBV11-2, the J gene TRBJ2-5; 13 bases line up with TRBD2. This CDR3 spans 15 amino acids. Germline CDR1 and CDR2: SGHAT and FQNNGV. V trimming: 3 bases; J trimming: 3 bases; junction bases outside the gene matches: 1. CDR3 coding DNA: TGTGCCAGCAGCTTGGGACTAGCGGGGAAAGAGACCCAGTACTTC. This sequence encodes CASSLGLAGKETQYF.